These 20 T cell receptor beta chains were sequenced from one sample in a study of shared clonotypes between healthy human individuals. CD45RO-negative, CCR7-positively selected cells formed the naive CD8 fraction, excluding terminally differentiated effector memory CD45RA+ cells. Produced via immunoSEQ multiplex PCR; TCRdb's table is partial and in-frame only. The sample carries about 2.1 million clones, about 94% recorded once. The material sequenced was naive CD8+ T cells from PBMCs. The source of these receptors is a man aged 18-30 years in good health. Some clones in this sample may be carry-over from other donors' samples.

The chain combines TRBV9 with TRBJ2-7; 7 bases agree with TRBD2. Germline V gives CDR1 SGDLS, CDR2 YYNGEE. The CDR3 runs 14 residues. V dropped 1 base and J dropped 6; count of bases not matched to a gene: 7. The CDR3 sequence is CASSVTGTNGEQYF. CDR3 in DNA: TGTGCCAGCAGCGTAACCGGGACTAACGGCGAGCAGTACTTC.

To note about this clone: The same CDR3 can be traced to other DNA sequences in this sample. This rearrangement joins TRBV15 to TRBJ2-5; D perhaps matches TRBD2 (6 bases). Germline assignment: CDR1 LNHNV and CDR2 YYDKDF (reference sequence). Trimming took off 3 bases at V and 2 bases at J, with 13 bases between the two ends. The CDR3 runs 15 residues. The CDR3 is CATSRGGAVQETQYF. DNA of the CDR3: TGTGCCACCAGCAGGGGCGGGGCGGTTCAAGAGACCCAGTACTTC.

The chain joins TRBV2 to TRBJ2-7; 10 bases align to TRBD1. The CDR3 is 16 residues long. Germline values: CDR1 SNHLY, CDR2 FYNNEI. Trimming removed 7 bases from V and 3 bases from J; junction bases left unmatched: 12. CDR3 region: CASIFSKGQGNYEQYF. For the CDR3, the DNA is TGTGCCAGCATCTTTAGCAAGGGACAGGGGAACTACGAGCAGTACTTC.

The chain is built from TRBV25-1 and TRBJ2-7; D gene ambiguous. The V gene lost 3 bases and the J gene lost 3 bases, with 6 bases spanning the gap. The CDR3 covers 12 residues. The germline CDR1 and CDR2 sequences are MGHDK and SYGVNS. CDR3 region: CASSDSHYEQYF. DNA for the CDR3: TGTGCCAGCAGTGACTCCCACTACGAGCAGTACTTC.

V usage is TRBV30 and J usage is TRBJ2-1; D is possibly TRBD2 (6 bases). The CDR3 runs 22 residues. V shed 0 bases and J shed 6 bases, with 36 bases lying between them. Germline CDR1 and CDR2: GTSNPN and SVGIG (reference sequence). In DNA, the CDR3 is TGTGCCTGGAGTGTCTTGCGCCGGGACTTAGGCATTAGGGGAGGAGTGGGCAATGAGCAGTTCTTC. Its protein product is CAWSVLRRDLGIRGGVGNEQFF. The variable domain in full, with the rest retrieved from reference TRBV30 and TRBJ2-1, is SQTIHQWPATLVQPVGSPLSLECTVEGTSNPNLYWYRQAAGRGLQLLFYSVGIGQISSEVPQNLSASRPQDRQFILSSKKLLLSDSGFYLCAWSVLRRDLGIRGGVGNEQFFGPGTRLTVL.

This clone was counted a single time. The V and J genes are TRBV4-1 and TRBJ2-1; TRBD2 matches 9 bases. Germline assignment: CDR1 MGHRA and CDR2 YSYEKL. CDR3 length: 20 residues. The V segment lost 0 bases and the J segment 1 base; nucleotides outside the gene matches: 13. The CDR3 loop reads CASSQDLRTSDGPSYNEQFF. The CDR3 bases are TGCGCCAGCAGCCAAGATCTTAGGACTAGCGACGGACCGTCCTACAATGAGCAGTTCTTC.

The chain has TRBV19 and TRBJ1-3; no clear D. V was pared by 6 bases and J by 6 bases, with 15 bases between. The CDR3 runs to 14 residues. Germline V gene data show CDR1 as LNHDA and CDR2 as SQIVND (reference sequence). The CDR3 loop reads CASSLASAENTIYF. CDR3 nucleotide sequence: TGTGCCAGTAGCCTCGCCTCCGCGGAAAACACCATATATTTT.

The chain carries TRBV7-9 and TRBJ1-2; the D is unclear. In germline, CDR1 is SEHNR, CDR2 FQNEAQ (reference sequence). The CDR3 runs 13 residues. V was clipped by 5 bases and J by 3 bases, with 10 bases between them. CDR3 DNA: TGTGCCAGCAGCCTTCTTCGGGACTATGGCTACACCTTC. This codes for CASSLLRDYGYTF.

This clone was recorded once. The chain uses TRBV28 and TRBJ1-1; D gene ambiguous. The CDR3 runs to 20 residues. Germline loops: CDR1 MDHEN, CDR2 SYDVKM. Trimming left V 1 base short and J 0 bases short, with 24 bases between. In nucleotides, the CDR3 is TGTGCCAGCAGTTTATTCCGATCTATAGGAGTGTCTCAGATGAACACTGAAGCTTTCTTT. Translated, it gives CASSLFRSIGVSQMNTEAFF.

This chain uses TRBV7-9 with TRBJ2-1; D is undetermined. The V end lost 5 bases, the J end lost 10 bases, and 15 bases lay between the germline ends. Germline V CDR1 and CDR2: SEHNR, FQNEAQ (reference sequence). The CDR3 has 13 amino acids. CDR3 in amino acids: CASSLAPGYEQFF. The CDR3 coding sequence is TGTGCCAGCAGCCTCGCACCCGGGTACGAGCAGTTCTTC.

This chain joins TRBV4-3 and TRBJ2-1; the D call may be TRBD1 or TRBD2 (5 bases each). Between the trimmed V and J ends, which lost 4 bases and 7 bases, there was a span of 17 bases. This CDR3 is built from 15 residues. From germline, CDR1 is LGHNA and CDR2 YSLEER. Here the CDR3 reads CASSPSGTRRNEQFF. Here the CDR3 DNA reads TGCGCCAGCAGCCCTTCCGGGACCCGACGTAATGAGCAGTTCTTC.

CDR3 sequence: CASSQDAAGAANVLTF. The CDR3 DNA reads as TGCGCCAGCAGCCAAGACGCGGCGGGGGCGGCCAACGTCCTGACTTTC. The gene calls are TRBV4-1 and TRBJ2-6, with a tentative D call TRBD2 (7 bases). V lost 0 bases and J 6 bases, leaving 12 bases between the germline ends. CDR1 and CDR2 (germline): MGHRA, YSYEKL. CDR3 length: 16 residues.

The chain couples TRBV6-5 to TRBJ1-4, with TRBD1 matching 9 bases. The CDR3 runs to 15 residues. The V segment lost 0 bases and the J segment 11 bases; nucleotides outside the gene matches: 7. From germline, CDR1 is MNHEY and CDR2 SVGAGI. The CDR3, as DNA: TGTGCCAGCAGTTACTCGTGGGACAGGGTAGACAAACTGTTTTTT. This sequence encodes CASSYSWDRVDKLFF.

The CDR3 DNA reads TGCGCCAGCAGACCCCGACAGGGTGGGGAAGAGCAGTACTTC. This codes for CASRPRQGGEEQYF. The chain uses TRBV4-1 and TRBJ2-5, with 7 bases matching TRBD1. The CDR3 runs to 14 residues. CDR1 and CDR2 from the germline V gene are MGHRA and YSYEKL. J was trimmed by 11 bases and V by 6 bases; bases with no gene match: 15.

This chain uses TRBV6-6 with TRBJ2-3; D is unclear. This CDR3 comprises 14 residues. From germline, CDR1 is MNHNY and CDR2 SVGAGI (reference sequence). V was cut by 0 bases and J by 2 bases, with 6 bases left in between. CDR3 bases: TGTGCCAGCAGTTACTCGTATCACACAGATACGCAGTATTTT. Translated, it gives CASSYSYHTDTQYF.

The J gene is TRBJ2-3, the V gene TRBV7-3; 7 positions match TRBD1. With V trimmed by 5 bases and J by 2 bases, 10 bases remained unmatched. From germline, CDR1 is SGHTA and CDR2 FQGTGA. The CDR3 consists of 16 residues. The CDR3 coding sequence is TGTGCCAGCAGCGCTACAGGGGCCACCCTCACAGATACGCAGTATTTT. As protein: CASSATGATLTDTQYF.

The CDR3 DNA reads TGTGCCAGCAGCATAGGACAGAGTAGCAATCAGCCCCAGCATTTT. Translating gives CASSIGQSSNQPQHF. The chain uses TRBV9 and TRBJ1-5, with D perhaps matching TRBD1 (6 bases). Trimming stripped 4 bases from V and 0 bases from J, with 11 bases between. Germline V gene data show CDR1 as SGDLS and CDR2 as YYNGEE. CDR3 length: 15 residues.

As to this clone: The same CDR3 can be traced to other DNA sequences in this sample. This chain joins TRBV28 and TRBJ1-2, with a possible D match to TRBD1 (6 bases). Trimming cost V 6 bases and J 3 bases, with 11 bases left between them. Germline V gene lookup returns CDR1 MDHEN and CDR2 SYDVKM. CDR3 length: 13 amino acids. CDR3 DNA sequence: TGTGCCAGCAGCCCGGACAGTTACTATGGCTACACCTTC. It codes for CASSPDSYYGYTF.

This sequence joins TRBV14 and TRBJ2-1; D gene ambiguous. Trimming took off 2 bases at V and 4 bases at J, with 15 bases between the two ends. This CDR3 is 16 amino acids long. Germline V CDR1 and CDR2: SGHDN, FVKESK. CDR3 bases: TGTGCCAGCAGCCAACAAACTGGGATCCCTTACAATGAGCAGTTCTTC. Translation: CASSQQTGIPYNEQFF.

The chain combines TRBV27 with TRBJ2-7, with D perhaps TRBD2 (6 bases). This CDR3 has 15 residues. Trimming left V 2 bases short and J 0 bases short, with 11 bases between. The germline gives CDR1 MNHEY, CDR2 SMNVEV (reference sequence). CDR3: CASSLRGTLSYEQYF. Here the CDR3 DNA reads TGTGCCAGCAGTTTACGCGGGACGCTCTCCTACGAGCAGTACTTC.